This T cell receptor (beta chain) is from a study of spatial heterogeneity in lung cancer. Germline assignment: CDR1 SQVTM and CDR2 ANQGSEA. CDR3 size: 15 residues. Trimming took 0 bases from V and 5 from J; bases not matched to a gene: 9. In regard to this clonotype: Its antigen is still unknown.

Each TCR cDNA molecule carried a unique molecular identifier. Each CDR3 protein gets one entry after TCRdb re-called the 5' RACE reads with MiXCR. The repertoire includes some 9,300 distinct CDR3 sequences, about 54% of them detected once, and 28% sits in the top ten. Study conclusions and caveats: Within tumors, counts of expanded alpha and beta TCRs tracked tumor mutation counts.

Time point of the sample: sample taken at primary tumor resection. Frozen PBMC, nontumor lung or tumor provided whole RNA, which was sequenced unsorted. The sequence was obtained from a female donor with early-stage non-small cell lung cancer. The input for sequencing was lung tumor tissue, taken at surgery. V is TRBV29-1 and J is TRBJ2-5; 7 bases are a match to TRBD1. The CDR3 DNA sequence: TGCAGCGTTGAAGATCGAAGGGGGCAGCGGGAGACCCAGTACTTC. Protein product: CSVEDRRGQRETQYF.